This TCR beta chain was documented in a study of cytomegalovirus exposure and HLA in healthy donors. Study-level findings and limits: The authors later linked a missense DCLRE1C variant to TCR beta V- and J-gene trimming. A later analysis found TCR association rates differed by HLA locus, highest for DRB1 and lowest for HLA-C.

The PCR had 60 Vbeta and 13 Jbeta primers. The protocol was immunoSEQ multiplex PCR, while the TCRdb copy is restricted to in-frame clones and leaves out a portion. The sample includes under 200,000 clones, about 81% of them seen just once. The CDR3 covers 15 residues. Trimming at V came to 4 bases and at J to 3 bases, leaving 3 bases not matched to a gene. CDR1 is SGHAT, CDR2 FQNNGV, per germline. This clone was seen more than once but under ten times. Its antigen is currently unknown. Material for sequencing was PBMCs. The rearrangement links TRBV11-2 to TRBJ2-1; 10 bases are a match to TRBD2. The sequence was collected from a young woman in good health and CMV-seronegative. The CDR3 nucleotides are TGTGCCAGCAGCTACCTAGCGGGGGTCTACAATGAGCAGTTCTTC. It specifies CASSYLAGVYNEQFF.